This T cell receptor beta chain is drawn from a study of blood T cell repertoires in COVID-19. Study-level background: Researchers got acute and convalescent COVID-19 samples from the United States, Italy and Spain. PBMCs, B-cell-depleted T cells, or T cells provided the cDNA or gDNA that made up the material.

CDR3 length equals 12 residues. The V segment lost 6 bases and the J segment 7 bases; nucleotides outside the gene matches: 5. Germline CDR1 is SEHNR and CDR2 is FQNEAQ (reference sequence). In the original processing: Estimated nucleated cell counts came from reference gene primer amplification. Clones were sequenced by immunoSEQ multiplex PCR, and TCRdb holds only the in-frame ones, with some missing. That table furnishes V, J and clone size, whereas the DNA furnished D and trimming. The sample comprises about 380,000 clones, less than 85% of which are singletons, and 3.5% to 4% rests with the top ten.

This receptor was identified in a young woman with acute or convalescent COVID-19. The sample comprised peripheral blood. V and J are TRBV7-9 and TRBJ1-2; TRBD1 aligns across 7 bases. DNA of the CDR3: TGTGCCAGCAGTGGACAGGATACTGGCTACACCTTC. It specifies CASSGQDTGYTF.